This TCR beta chain came from a study of T cells in Graves' hyperthyroidism and ophthalmopathy (dated by TCRdb to between 2017 and 2020). For context, the study as a whole: Peripheral blood samples were taken at the time of initial diagnosis, prior to any treatment. The paper reports TCR Vbeta CDR3 sequencing of some 140 peripheral blood samples: around 45 ophthalmopathy, under 80 hyperthyroidism and around 17 progressor patients. To identify distinguishing TCR V-J signatures, a discovery cohort of around 100 patients was used, comprising 40 to 45 with Graves' ophthalmopathy and 57 with stable Graves' hyperthyroidism. An independent validation cohort of around 19 hyperthyroidism patients and more than 15 patients who later progressed to ophthalmopathy tested prospective prediction of ophthalmopathy. In addition, the study compared T-cell repertoires in thyroid tissue and in blood from 6 or 7 Graves' hyperthyroidism patients. After sampling, hyperthyroidism patients received methimazole starting at 30 mg daily, and ophthalmopathy patients received high-dose intravenous methylprednisolone. For training and testing, the 100 or so patients in the discovery cohort were randomly divided in a 7:3 ratio.

Stable Graves' hyperthyroidism was defined as the absence of progression to ophthalmopathy over 18 months of follow-up. The hyperthyroidism patients were between 18 and 65 years old and newly diagnosed, with a disease duration of less than 2 months. Any patient with an uncontrolled infection, another autoimmune disease, pregnancy or lactation was excluded. Diagnoses were established on the basis of clinical symptoms, serum thyroxine and TRAb, thyroid ultrasound, and orbital computed tomography. PBMCs were isolated from 10 ml of fresh peripheral blood by Ficoll-Paque density gradient centrifugation. Trizol reagent was used to extract total RNA, and RNA quality was then checked on an Agilent 2100 Bioanalyzer. Amplification of TCR beta CDR3 regions was carried out from RNA transcripts. The TCR CDR3 was subjected to a first round of RT-PCR using the HTBI primer set and the Qiagen OneStep RT-PCR kit. Libraries were constructed in a second round of multiplex PCR, after which size selection and purification were performed. Libraries were sequenced paired-end with 100 bp reads on an Illumina HiSeq2000. As for how the authors treated the data: SOAPnuke was used to process the raw data, with reads discarded if the reads contained adapters or uncalled bases, had a mean Phred below 15, or lacked an exact constant-primer or identifier match. COPE v1.2.5 was used to merge high-quality paired reads, and clonotypes were defined as unique nucleotide sequences. Clonotypes were aligned to IMGT TRBV, TRBD and TRBJ reference segments using MiTCR v1.1. The analysis included only V-J combinations with a frequency above 0.0001, which together covered approximately 99% of the repertoires. The TCS score was defined as the ratio of F50 (clonal expansion) to E x V (chaos), calculated using BLOSUM62-based TCRdist between CDR3 peptides within each V-J. Welch's t-statistics and random forest reduced 500 to 650 V-J features to 13, which were used in a naive Bayes classifier (R e1071). TCRdb applied fastp at Q25 and MiXCR to the public reads, then kept only in-frame beta chains. Under each unique CDR3 protein, matching rows form one entry showing the most common genes and DNA. The V and J calls shown here were made by TCRdb, not taken from the authors' results. The table for this sample lists some 300,000 distinct CDR3 sequences; roughly 13% of them were counted only once. The ten largest clones add up to roughly 7.9% of the sample.

Many counts were recorded for this clonotype. Its antigen is currently not known. No qualities accompany the bases; no much larger clone lies one base away. The germline V gene gives CDR1 as SNHLY and CDR2 as FYNNEI. V gives up 6 bases and J gives up 1 base, and the segment between their germline ends measures 6 bases. Inclusive of the bounding cysteine and phenylalanine, the CDR3 is 12 residues long. This entry keeps only the CDR3 DNA: 36 bases, framed from base 1. What the study reported, not specific to this receptor: A model built on a 13 V-J signature distinguished ophthalmopathy from stable hyperthyroidism, reaching about 88% sensitivity and about 81% specificity in cross-validation and 80%/75% in testing. No statistical method was used to set the sample size in advance, and investigators knew the group allocation. In validation, the model predicted progression to ophthalmopathy a median of about 6.8 months before onset, with 65% to 71% sensitivity and roughly 77% specificity. Most expanded thyroid clonotypes (frequency above 0.001) were also detected in blood, suggesting blood repertoires may reflect thyroid immune responses.

Material: blood. The chain employs TRBV2 and TRBJ1-1; the D gene cannot be named for sure. The TCR sequence derives from a woman in her 40s with Graves' hyperthyroidism. The CDR3 region reads CASSPENTEAFF. Read as DNA, the sequence is TGTGCCAGCAGCCCAGAGAACACTGAAGCTTTCTTT.